The source of this T cell receptor beta chain is a study of cytomegalovirus exposure and HLA in healthy donors. Findings and limits, study-wide: A later analysis by the authors found several of the most significant clusters apparently linked to common viral pathogens. Later work found that TCR association rates differed between HLA loci; DRB1 had the most and HLA-C the fewest.

V was trimmed by 9 bases and J by 8 bases, leaving 16 bases between them. Germline loops: CDR1 MDHEN, CDR2 SYDVKM. The CDR3 is made up of 12 amino acids. As for this clone: The antigen remains unidentified.

PCR used 60 Vbeta primers and 13 Jbeta primers. Data came from immunoSEQ multiplex PCR; TCRdb stores just in-frame clones and leaves some out. The sample carries fewer than 250,000 clones, around 90% recorded once. The rearrangement joins TRBV28 to TRBJ1-2; maybe TRBD1 (5 bases). The receptor was derived from a boy aged 2-9 years in good health and CMV-seronegative. The sequenced sample was PBMCs. The CDR3 DNA sequence: TGTGCCAGTGCGGGGCTTAGGGGAGGCTACACCTTC. This encodes CASAGLRGGYTF.